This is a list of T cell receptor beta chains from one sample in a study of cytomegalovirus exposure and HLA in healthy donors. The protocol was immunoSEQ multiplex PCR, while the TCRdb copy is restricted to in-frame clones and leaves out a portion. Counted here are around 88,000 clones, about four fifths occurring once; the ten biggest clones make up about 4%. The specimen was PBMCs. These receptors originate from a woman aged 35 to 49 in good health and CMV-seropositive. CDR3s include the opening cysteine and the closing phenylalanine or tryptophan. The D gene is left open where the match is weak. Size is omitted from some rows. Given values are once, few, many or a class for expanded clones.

cdr3_aa: CASSRDREPRYGYTF
cdr3_nt: TGTGCCAGCAGCCGGGACAGGGAACCTCGGTATGGCTACACCTTC
d_call: TRBD1
j_call: TRBJ1-2
v_call: TRBV16
clone_size: few
cdr3_length: 15

cdr3_aa: CASSVDGAGNQPQHF
cdr3_nt: TGTGCCAGCAGCGTAGATGGGGCGGGCAATCAGCCCCAGCATTTT
d_call: .
j_call: TRBJ1-5
v_call: TRBV9
clone_size: many
cdr3_length: 15

cdr3_aa: CASSSQSGSGNTGELFF
cdr3_nt: TGTGCCAGCAGTTCCCAAAGCGGGAGTGGGAACACCGGGGAGCTGTTTTTT
d_call: TRBD2
j_call: TRBJ2-2
v_call: TRBV28
clone_size: .
cdr3_length: 17

cdr3_aa: CATSRDGRNTGELFF
cdr3_nt: TGTGCCACCAGCAGAGATGGGAGGAACACCGGGGAGCTGTTTTTT
d_call: .
j_call: TRBJ2-2
v_call: TRBV15
clone_size: .
cdr3_length: 15

cdr3_aa: CASSSTAGQGRTEAFF
cdr3_nt: TGTGCCAGCAGTTCAACAGCCGGACAGGGGCGCACTGAAGCTTTCTTT
d_call: TRBD1
j_call: TRBJ1-1
v_call: TRBV28
clone_size: .
cdr3_length: 16

cdr3_aa: CASSFDRSSGNTIYF
cdr3_nt: TGTGCCAGTAGTTTCGACAGGAGCTCTGGAAACACCATATATTTT
d_call: .
j_call: TRBJ1-3
v_call: TRBV19
clone_size: .
cdr3_length: 15

cdr3_aa: CASSQESLGLAGGYEQYF
cdr3_nt: TGTGCCAGCAGCCAAGAGAGTTTAGGACTAGCGGGAGGGTACGAGCAGTACTTC
d_call: TRBD2
j_call: TRBJ2-7
v_call: TRBV4-2
clone_size: .
cdr3_length: 18

cdr3_aa: CAVSGTGVTNEQFF
cdr3_nt: TGTGCCGTTTCCGGGACAGGGGTTACCAATGAGCAGTTCTTC
d_call: TRBD1
j_call: TRBJ2-1
v_call: TRBV10-3
clone_size: .
cdr3_length: 14

cdr3_aa: CASSLVGTGDTEAFF
cdr3_nt: TGTGCCAGCAGCTTAGTTGGGACAGGGGACACTGAAGCTTTCTTT
d_call: TRBD1
j_call: TRBJ1-1
v_call: TRBV11-2
clone_size: .
cdr3_length: 15

cdr3_aa: CASTRLAGGRDTQYF
cdr3_nt: TGCGCCAGCACAAGACTAGCGGGAGGGAGAGATACGCAGTATTTT
d_call: TRBD2
j_call: TRBJ2-3
v_call: TRBV5-1
clone_size: .
cdr3_length: 15

cdr3_aa: CASSGLSSGNTIYF
cdr3_nt: TGTGCCAGCAGTGGACTGAGCTCTGGAAACACCATATATTTT
d_call: .
j_call: TRBJ1-3
v_call: TRBV2
clone_size: .
cdr3_length: 14

cdr3_aa: CASSVAGQGHTIYF
cdr3_nt: TGTGCCAGCAGTGTTGCGGGACAGGGACACACCATATATTTT
d_call: TRBD1
j_call: TRBJ1-3
v_call: TRBV2
clone_size: once
cdr3_length: 14

cdr3_aa: CASTAGGGSYEQYF
cdr3_nt: TGTGCCAGTACCGCCGGGGGGGGTTCCTACGAGCAGTACTTC
d_call: TRBD2
j_call: TRBJ2-7
v_call: TRBV19
clone_size: .
cdr3_length: 14

cdr3_aa: CASSFDITTDTQYF
cdr3_nt: TGCGCCAGCAGCTTCGACATTACCACAGATACGCAGTATTTT
d_call: .
j_call: TRBJ2-3
v_call: TRBV5-1
clone_size: few
cdr3_length: 14

cdr3_aa: CASSVVTTDTQYF
cdr3_nt: TGTGCCAGCAGCGTAGTGACTACAGATACGCAGTATTTT
d_call: .
j_call: TRBJ2-3
v_call: TRBV9
clone_size: .
cdr3_length: 13

cdr3_aa: CASSLGMLPIRSGTYYGYTF
cdr3_nt: TGCGCCAGCAGCCTGGGGATGCTTCCGATTCGTTCTGGGACTTACTATGGCTACACCTTC
d_call: .
j_call: TRBJ1-2
v_call: TRBV5-1
clone_size: .
cdr3_length: 20

cdr3_aa: CASSLVARGLSYEQYF
cdr3_nt: TGTGCCAGCAGCTTAGTCGCCAGGGGGCTCTCCTACGAGCAGTACTTC
d_call: TRBD1
j_call: TRBJ2-7
v_call: TRBV7-9
clone_size: .
cdr3_length: 16

cdr3_aa: CASSLVGVSTDTQYF
cdr3_nt: TGCGCCAGCAGCTTGGTCGGGGTTAGCACAGATACGCAGTATTTT
d_call: .
j_call: TRBJ2-3
v_call: TRBV5-1
clone_size: .
cdr3_length: 15

cdr3_aa: CASSFGAINLSGYTF
cdr3_nt: TGTGCCAGCAGTTTTGGGGCCATAAATTTGTCTGGCTACACCTTC
d_call: .
j_call: TRBJ1-2
v_call: TRBV28
clone_size: .
cdr3_length: 15

cdr3_aa: CAIGTSGSREQYF
cdr3_nt: TGTGCCATCGGGACTAGCGGGAGTAGGGAGCAGTACTTC
d_call: TRBD2
j_call: TRBJ2-7
v_call: TRBV10-3
clone_size: once
cdr3_length: 13